This T cell receptor beta chain stems from a study of identifying expanded T cells in peripheral blood. Study-wide results and caveats: Roughly two-week clone count variance significantly increased as total template count grew. Over around two and four weeks, about 17 and 20 clones changed, versus roughly 1.1 between replicates.

Healthy donors had no documented immune events, such as infections, while sampled. This clone was seen a single time. Antigen: not known. This CDR3 has 13 residues. V lost 4 bases to trimming and J lost 4 bases, with 11 bases between them. CDR1 and CDR2 from the germline V gene are SGHRS and YFSETQ. Assay used: immunoSEQ multiplex PCR; TCRdb lists only in-frame clones, some missing. The data hold about 78,000 clones, with approximately 84% observed a single time. The chain uses TRBV5-1 and TRBJ1-2; D is undetermined. This clonotype was sampled from a person aged 18 to 75 in good health. Source material: blood. CDR3 DNA sequence: TGCGCCAGCAGCGTAGACGGTCCCTATGGCTACACCTTC. Its protein product is CASSVDGPYGYTF. Filled out from reference TRBV5-1 and TRBJ1-2, the complete variable domain reads KAGVTQTPRYLIKTRGQQVTLSCSPISGHRSVSWYQQTPGQGLQFLFEYFSETQRNKGNFPGRFSGRQFSNSRSEMNVSTLELGDSALYLCASSVDGPYGYTFGSGTRLTVV.